The rows below give T cell receptor beta chains drawn from one sample of a study of CD8+ T cells in alopecia areata. Clones were read by immunoSEQ multiplex PCR, and TCRdb kept only the in-frame ones, dropping some. The repertoire holds around 12,000 clones, with 65% to 70% as singletons. The sequenced sample was skin, obtained at week 4, from a patient treated with tofacitinib. Receptors were obtained from a human donor with alopecia areata. CDR3s include the opening cysteine and the closing phenylalanine or tryptophan. The order of the fields is V gene, D gene, clone size, J gene, CDR3 DNA, CDR3 protein. D genes are given only for firm matches. Clone size, where shown, is once, few, many, or a class for clones that have expanded.

V gene: TRBV7-8
D gene: TRBD1
clone size: .
J gene: TRBJ1-2
CDR3 DNA: TGTGCCAGCAGCCCAAGGACAGGTCTTATAACCTTC
CDR3 protein: CASSPRTGLITF

V gene: TRBV11-2
D gene: TRBD1
clone size: .
J gene: TRBJ1-1
CDR3 DNA: TGTGCCAGCAGCCCGCTTAGGGGGCGGACCACTGAAGCTTTCTTT
CDR3 protein: CASSPLRGRTTEAFF

V gene: TRBV5-1
D gene: TRBD1
clone size: .
J gene: TRBJ2-7
CDR3 DNA: TGCGCCAGCAGCCCGTGGGGGACAGGGCTCTCCTACGAGCAGTACTTC
CDR3 protein: CASSPWGTGLSYEQYF

V gene: TRBV27
D gene: .
clone size: .
J gene: TRBJ2-7
CDR3 DNA: TGTGCCAGCCGGGGGCCATTCTACGAGCAGTACTTC
CDR3 protein: CASRGPFYEQYF

V gene: TRBV7-2
D gene: .
clone size: .
J gene: TRBJ2-5
CDR3 DNA: TGTGCCAGCAGCGTCGGGACTCTCGGAGAGACCCAGTACTTC
CDR3 protein: CASSVGTLGETQYF

V gene: TRBV30
D gene: .
clone size: .
J gene: TRBJ2-7
CDR3 DNA: TGTGCCTGGAGTGTACGTTCCGGGATCAGCTCCTACGAGCAGTACTTC
CDR3 protein: CAWSVRSGISSYEQYF

V gene: TRBV4-3
D gene: TRBD1
clone size: .
J gene: TRBJ1-2
CDR3 DNA: TGCGCCAGCAGCCAAAACAGGGGGGATGGCTACACCTTC
CDR3 protein: CASSQNRGDGYTF

V gene: TRBV4-2
D gene: TRBD2
clone size: .
J gene: TRBJ2-1
CDR3 DNA: TGTGCCAGCAGCCAGGTAGGATCAGGGAATCGGGGGGGCTCCTACAATGAGCAGTTCTTC
CDR3 protein: CASSQVGSGNRGGSYNEQFF

V gene: TRBV7-9
D gene: .
clone size: .
J gene: TRBJ1-1
CDR3 DNA: TGTGCCAGCAGCTTTGGCGGGAAGAGCACTGAAGCTTTCTTT
CDR3 protein: CASSFGGKSTEAFF

V gene: TRBV6-5
D gene: .
clone size: .
J gene: TRBJ2-7
CDR3 DNA: TGTGCCAGCAGTTATGGGGGATCCTACGAGCAGTACTTC
CDR3 protein: CASSYGGSYEQYF

V gene: TRBV7-9
D gene: TRBD1
clone size: .
J gene: TRBJ1-2
CDR3 DNA: TGTGCCAGCAGCTTCGCGACAGGGGGGCTTAACTATGGCTACACCTTC
CDR3 protein: CASSFATGGLNYGYTF

V gene: TRBV27
D gene: .
clone size: .
J gene: TRBJ1-4
CDR3 DNA: TGTGCCAGCAGCCTAAGGACAGTAGGGACTTCGCAACTGTTTTTT
CDR3 protein: CASSLRTVGTSQLFF

V gene: TRBV19
D gene: TRBD1
clone size: .
J gene: TRBJ2-3
CDR3 DNA: TGTGCCAGCGCGGGACAGGCCACAGATACGCAGTATTTT
CDR3 protein: CASAGQATDTQYF

V gene: TRBV2
D gene: TRBD1
clone size: .
J gene: TRBJ1-5
CDR3 DNA: TGTGCCAGCAGTGACAGGGGGGTTCAGCCCCAGCATTTT
CDR3 protein: CASSDRGVQPQHF

V gene: TRBV6-5
D gene: .
clone size: .
J gene: TRBJ2-5
CDR3 DNA: TGTGCCAGCAGTTACTCGACGAGGGGAATGGAGGAGACCCAGTACTTC
CDR3 protein: CASSYSTRGMEETQYF

V gene: TRBV5-1
D gene: TRBD2
clone size: .
J gene: TRBJ2-7
CDR3 DNA: TGCGCCAGCAGCCCCTCGGGGGGGCACTCGGAGGAGCAGTACTTC
CDR3 protein: CASSPSGGHSEEQYF

V gene: TRBV7-9
D gene: .
clone size: few
J gene: TRBJ1-5
CDR3 DNA: TGTGCCAGCAGCTTATCTGGGGGTGGGCAGCCCCAGCATTTT
CDR3 protein: CASSLSGGGQPQHF

V gene: TRBV7-2
D gene: TRBD1
clone size: .
J gene: TRBJ1-2
CDR3 DNA: TGTGCCAGCAGCCTCGTAGGGGACAGAAGAGGGGAGTATGGCTACACCTTC
CDR3 protein: CASSLVGDRRGEYGYTF

V gene: TRBV2
D gene: .
clone size: once
J gene: TRBJ2-1
CDR3 DNA: TGTGCCAGCAGTGTACCCTTTACCCGAGAGCAGTTCTTC
CDR3 protein: CASSVPFTREQFF

V gene: TRBV7-2
D gene: TRBD1
clone size: .
J gene: TRBJ1-2
CDR3 DNA: TGTGCCAGCAGCCCACGACAGGGGAAGAACTATGGCTACACCTTC
CDR3 protein: CASSPRQGKNYGYTF

V gene: TRBV4-2
D gene: TRBD2
clone size: .
J gene: TRBJ2-3
CDR3 DNA: TGTGCCAGCAGCCAAAGCGGGGGAACAGATACGCAGTATTTT
CDR3 protein: CASSQSGGTDTQYF

V gene: TRBV7-3
D gene: TRBD1
clone size: few
J gene: TRBJ1-2
CDR3 DNA: TGTGCCAGCAGCTTAGGGACAGGGAATGGCTACACCTTC
CDR3 protein: CASSLGTGNGYTF

V gene: TRBV2
D gene: .
clone size: .
J gene: TRBJ2-7
CDR3 DNA: TGTGCCAGCAGTGGGGCGGAGGTGAGGGGCTACGAGCAGTACTTC
CDR3 protein: CASSGAEVRGYEQYF

V gene: TRBV7-2
D gene: .
clone size: .
J gene: TRBJ2-2
CDR3 DNA: TGTGCCAGCAGCTTCGCCCGAGGGCAGAGGACCGGGGAGCTGTTTTTT
CDR3 protein: CASSFARGQRTGELFF

V gene: TRBV6-5
D gene: .
clone size: .
J gene: TRBJ2-5
CDR3 DNA: TGTGCCAGCAGTTACTCTTCTAAAGAGACCCAGTACTTC
CDR3 protein: CASSYSSKETQYF

V gene: TRBV14
D gene: .
clone size: few
J gene: TRBJ2-7
CDR3 DNA: TGTGCCAGCAGCCATGCGTACGAGCAGTACTTC
CDR3 protein: CASSHAYEQYF

V gene: TRBV7-2
D gene: TRBD1
clone size: .
J gene: TRBJ1-5
CDR3 DNA: TGTGCCAGCAGCACGACAGGGCCTCGAGATCAGCCCCAGCATTTT
CDR3 protein: CASSTTGPRDQPQHF

V gene: TRBV7-8
D gene: .
clone size: .
J gene: TRBJ2-5
CDR3 DNA: TGTGCCAGCAGCTTCGGACCAACCGATCAAGAGACCCAGTACTTC
CDR3 protein: CASSFGPTDQETQYF

V gene: TRBV10-3
D gene: .
clone size: .
J gene: TRBJ2-1
CDR3 DNA: TGTGCCATCAGTGGGGGAAAGAGACCCTACAATGAGCGGTTCTTC
CDR3 protein: CAISGGKRPYNERFF

V gene: TRBV4-3
D gene: .
clone size: .
J gene: TRBJ1-1
CDR3 DNA: TGCGCCAGCAGCCCAGGGGCCCGGAACACTGAAGCTTTCTTT
CDR3 protein: CASSPGARNTEAFF

V gene: TRBV27
D gene: TRBD1
clone size: .
J gene: TRBJ2-7
CDR3 DNA: TGTGCCAGCAGTAGGACAGGGATCCGCGAGCAGTACTTC
CDR3 protein: CASSRTGIREQYF

V gene: TRBV7-2
D gene: TRBD2
clone size: medium-sized
J gene: TRBJ2-3
CDR3 DNA: TGTGCCAGCAGCTTAGAAGGGATTAGCGGGGGGGCTAATACGCAGTATTTT
CDR3 protein: CASSLEGISGGANTQYF

V gene: TRBV13
D gene: .
clone size: .
J gene: TRBJ2-3
CDR3 DNA: TGTGCCAGCAGCTTACGGGGTACCTTCACAGATACGCAGTATTTT
CDR3 protein: CASSLRGTFTDTQYF

V gene: TRBV30
D gene: .
clone size: .
J gene: TRBJ2-7
CDR3 DNA: TGTGCCTGGAGCCAAGGACTGATTTCCTACGAGCAGTACTTC
CDR3 protein: CAWSQGLISYEQYF

V gene: TRBV11-2
D gene: .
clone size: .
J gene: TRBJ1-1
CDR3 DNA: TGTGCCAGCAGCTTAAGACCCCTGGGGGACACTGAAGCTTTCTTT
CDR3 protein: CASSLRPLGDTEAFF

V gene: TRBV7-2
D gene: TRBD2
clone size: few
J gene: TRBJ2-1
CDR3 DNA: TGTGCCAGCAGCTTAACTAGCGGGGATAACAATGAGCAGTTCTTC
CDR3 protein: CASSLTSGDNNEQFF

V gene: TRBV18
D gene: .
clone size: .
J gene: TRBJ2-2
CDR3 DNA: TGTGCCAGCTCACCACTTCGGGCGGACACCGGGGAGCTGTTTTTT
CDR3 protein: CASSPLRADTGELFF

V gene: TRBV6-5
D gene: .
clone size: once
J gene: TRBJ2-7
CDR3 DNA: TGTGCCAGCAGCCTACGGTCGGGACTTGATTACGAGCAGTACTTC
CDR3 protein: CASSLRSGLDYEQYF

V gene: TRBV18
D gene: TRBD1
clone size: .
J gene: TRBJ2-3
CDR3 DNA: TGTGCCAGTTCCAACCCTTTGGGTCAGGGGGAAGCAGATACGCAGTATTTT
CDR3 protein: CASSNPLGQGEADTQYF

V gene: TRBV5-1
D gene: .
clone size: .
J gene: TRBJ2-7
CDR3 DNA: TGCGCCAGCAGCTTGGGGGCGGGTCAGGGATCCTACGAGCAGTACTTC
CDR3 protein: CASSLGAGQGSYEQYF